Shown below are 7 T cell receptor beta chains from a single sample sequenced in a study of shared clonotypes between healthy human individuals. Sequencing used immunoSEQ multiplex PCR; TCRdb keeps in-frame clones, though not all of them. Here the sample spans hundreds of thousands of clones, less than 80% being singletons. Sequencing input: memory CD4+ T cells sorted from blood. Subset of the sample: CD45RA-negative fraction. The receptor set was obtained from a woman younger than 45 in good health.

This sequence joins TRBV19 and TRBJ2-5, with D possibly being TRBD1 (6 bases). This CDR3 is built from 17 residues. Trimming took 4 bases from V and 0 from J, leaving 18 bases between them. The germline CDR1 and CDR2 sequences are LNHDA and SQIVND (reference sequence). The CDR3 region is CASSRPARDRNQETQYF. CDR3 nucleotide sequence: TGTGCCAGTAGTAGACCGGCGCGAGACAGGAACCAAGAGACCCAGTACTTC. The variable domain in full, with the rest retrieved from reference TRBV19 and TRBJ2-5, is DGGITQSPKYLFRKEGQNVTLSCEQNLNHDAMYWYRQDPGQGLRLIYYSQIVNDFQKGDIAEGYSVSREKKESFPLTVTSAQKNPTAFYLCASSRPARDRNQETQYFGPGTRLLVL.

This clone was seen only a few times. CDR3 residues: CASSHGGATNEKLFF. CDR3 sequence (DNA): TGTGCCAGTAGTCACGGAGGTGCAACTAATGAAAAACTGTTTTTT. The rearrangement joins TRBV19 to TRBJ1-4; unclear D gene. CDR3 length: 15 amino acids. Trimming took 5 bases from V and 0 from J, leaving 10 bases between them. Germline CDR1 and CDR2: LNHDA and SQIVND (reference sequence).

The chain joins TRBV5-1 to TRBJ2-7, with 8 bases that match TRBD1. Germline CDR1 is SGHRS and CDR2 is YFSETQ. CDR3 size: 14 residues. V shed 3 bases and J 6 bases; nucleotides not matched to a gene: 8. The CDR3 sequence: CASSWGTGGVEQYF. The CDR3 DNA sequence: TGCGCCAGCAGCTGGGGGACAGGTGGGGTCGAGCAGTACTTC.

The J gene is TRBJ2-2, the V gene TRBV27; 12 bases map to TRBD2. Looked up from germline, CDR1 is MNHEY and CDR2 is SMNVEV (reference sequence). Unmatched junction bases numbered 7, after V lost 5 bases and J lost 6 bases. This CDR3 is built from 16 residues. DNA of the CDR3: TGTGCCAGCAGTAGGACTAGCGGGGTGGGGGCCGGGGAGCTGTTTTTT. Residues: CASSRTSGVGAGELFF.

The chain joins TRBV7-6 to TRBJ2-5; D possibly corresponds to TRBD1 (5 bases). The J call may be wrong; the DNA end is better matched by TRBJ2-7. This CDR3 spans 14 amino acids. The germline V gene encodes CDR1 SGHVS and CDR2 FNYEAQ. CDR3 amino acids: CASSLGGHNYEQYF. In DNA, the CDR3 is TGTGCCAGCAGCTTAGGCGGACATAACTACGAGCAGTACTTC.

This chain joins TRBV7-9 and TRBJ1-1, with D possibly being TRBD1 (5 bases). Germline V gene sequence: CDR1 SEHNR, CDR2 FQNEAQ (reference sequence). Trimming shortened V by 0 bases and J by 1 base, and 9 bases separated the two germline ends. This CDR3 has 15 residues. The CDR3 spells CASSLAGLGNTEAFF. CDR3 in DNA: TGTGCCAGCAGCTTAGCGGGACTCGGGAACACTGAAGCTTTCTTT.

V is TRBV4-1 and J is TRBJ1-2; D ambiguous. The CDR3 is 17 residues long. V shed 0 bases and J shed 4 bases, with 18 bases lying between them. Germline V gene data show CDR1 as MGHRA and CDR2 as YSYEKL. As DNA, the CDR3 is TGCGCCAGCAGCCAAGATGTAGGGCAGGCGATACTCTATGGCTACACCTTC. The encoded protein is CASSQDVGQAILYGYTF.